The clone carrying this TCR beta chain was counted a few times. This sample's treatment: randomized to nivolumab then ipilimumab (arm A) or the reverse (arm B). Sorted cells were live CD3+CD8+, lacking CD19 and CD56, from PBMCs. The method was immunoSEQ multiplex PCR; TCRdb's version includes in-frame clones alone and lacks a portion of them. The sample consists of about 8,200 clones, approximately 58% of them appearing once. The source of the sample is a study of sequential checkpoint blockade in melanoma. The CDR3 contains 14 residues. Trimming cost V 1 base and J 2 bases, with 9 bases left between them. Germline V gives CDR1 KGHSH, CDR2 LQKENI.

The chain has TRBV18 and TRBJ2-7; weak D call: TRBD2 (6 bases). This TCR was sampled from a human donor with melanoma. Sequencing was performed on CD8+ T cells sorted from blood (inferred from file names), taken from a patient given nivolumab and ipilimumab in sequence. In DNA form, the CDR3 reads TGTGCCAGCTCACCACGGGGGGATCCCTACGAGCAGTACTTC. As protein: CASSPRGDPYEQYF.